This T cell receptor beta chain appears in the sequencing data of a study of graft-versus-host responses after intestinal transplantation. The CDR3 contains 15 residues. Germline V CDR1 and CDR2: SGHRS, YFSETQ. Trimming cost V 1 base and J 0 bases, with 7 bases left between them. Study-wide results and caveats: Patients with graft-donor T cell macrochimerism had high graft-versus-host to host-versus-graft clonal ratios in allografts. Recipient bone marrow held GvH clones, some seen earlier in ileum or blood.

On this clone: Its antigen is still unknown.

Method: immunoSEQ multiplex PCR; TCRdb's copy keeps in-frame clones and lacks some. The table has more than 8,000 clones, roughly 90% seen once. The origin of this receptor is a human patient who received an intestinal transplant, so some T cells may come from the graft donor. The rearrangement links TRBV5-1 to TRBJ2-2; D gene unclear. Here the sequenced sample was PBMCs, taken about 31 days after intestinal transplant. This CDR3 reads CASSLRSPNTGELFF. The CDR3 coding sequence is TGCGCCAGCAGCTTGCGAAGCCCGAACACCGGGGAGCTGTTTTTT.